Listed below are T cell receptor beta chains from one sample, sequenced in a study of a mutant IDH1 vaccine in newly diagnosed glioma. Their recognized antigens are unknown. The protocol was immunoSEQ multiplex PCR, while the TCRdb copy is restricted to in-frame clones and leaves out a portion. The sample records about 68,000 clones, 84% being singletons. Source: PBMCs, taken from a glioma patient whose treatment included an IDH1 peptide vaccine. The receptors were sampled from a man aged 18 to 29 with glioma. Both conserved end residues are part of each CDR3. The order of the fields is CDR3 protein, CDR3 DNA, CDR3 length, D gene, V gene, clone size, J gene. D genes are given only for firm matches. Clone sizes are given selectively: once, few, many, or a class where the clone is expanded.

CASSFEAPGAFF | TGTGCCAGCAGCTTCGAGGCGCCTGGAGCTTTCTTT | 12 | - | TRBV7-9 | few | TRBJ1-1
CALMRRGTSNEQYF | TGTGCCCTCATGAGGAGGGGGACGTCAAACGAGCAGTACTTC | 14 | - | TRBV11-2 | - | TRBJ2-7
CASSLLGVTLRGYTF | TGTGCCAGCAGCTTGTTGGGGGTCACACTAAGGGGCTACACCTTC | 15 | - | TRBV5-4 | - | TRBJ1-2
CASSWDRSYEQYF | TGTGCCAGCAGCTGGGACAGGTCCTACGAGCAGTACTTC | 13 | TRBD1 | TRBV7-9 | - | TRBJ2-7
CASSLDLRETQYF | TGTGCCAGCAGCTTAGATCTACGGGAGACCCAGTACTTC | 13 | - | TRBV11-2 | - | TRBJ2-5
CASRPRTRGPDGYTF | TGTGCCAGTAGACCAAGGACCAGGGGGCCAGATGGCTACACCTTC | 15 | TRBD1 | TRBV19 | - | TRBJ1-2
CASSPGRSNIQYF | TGTGCCAGCAGCCCGGGACGGTCAAACATTCAGTACTTC | 13 | - | TRBV5-4 | - | TRBJ2-4
CASSLTLEQFF | TGTGCCAGCAGCTTGACACTAGAGCAGTTCTTC | 11 | - | TRBV5-6 | - | TRBJ2-1
CASSPRGHQNTEAFF | TGTGCCAGCTCACCACGGGGACACCAGAACACTGAAGCTTTCTTT | 15 | - | TRBV18 | - | TRBJ1-1
CASSVGGGRDEQFF | TGTGCCAGCAGCGTAGGGGGCGGGAGAGATGAGCAGTTCTTC | 14 | TRBD2 | TRBV9 | - | TRBJ2-1
CASTPRGGTEAFF | TGTGCCAGCACCCCTAGGGGAGGCACTGAAGCTTTCTTT | 13 | - | TRBV6-6 | - | TRBJ1-1
CSARPPYEQYF | TGCAGTGCTAGACCCCCCTACGAGCAGTACTTC | 11 | - | TRBV20-1 | - | TRBJ2-7
CASSQGRDRGHEQYF | TGCGCCAGCAGCCAAGGGCGGGACAGGGGCCACGAGCAGTACTTC | 15 | TRBD1 | TRBV4-1 | - | TRBJ2-7
CASSQVIPQNTGELFF | TGTGCCAGCAGCCAGGTGATCCCGCAGAACACCGGGGAGCTGTTTTTT | 16 | - | TRBV5-8 | - | TRBJ2-2
CASSLPGANVLTF | TGTGCCAGCAGCTTACCTGGGGCCAACGTCCTGACTTTC | 13 | - | TRBV13 | - | TRBJ2-6
CASSLAGLTSRRQGNEQFF | TGCGCCAGCAGCTTGGCCGGTCTAACTAGCAGACGCCAAGGCAATGAGCAGTTCTTC | 19 | - | TRBV5-1 | - | TRBJ2-1
CASSAQVGQRNTIYF | TGTGCCAGCAGTGCTCAGGTCGGTCAAAGAAACACCATATATTTT | 15 | - | TRBV6-1 | - | TRBJ1-3
CASSVVGGNSEQYF | TGTGCCAGCAGCGTAGTTGGGGGGAACTCCGAGCAGTACTTC | 14 | - | TRBV9 | - | TRBJ2-7
CASSPRRDRLNTEAFF | TGTGCCAGCAGCCCCCGGCGGGACAGATTGAACACTGAAGCTTTCTTT | 16 | TRBD1 | TRBV28 | - | TRBJ1-1
CASSLVEKGPALAFF | TGTGCCAGCAGTTTAGTGGAAAAAGGTCCTGCCCTGGCTTTCTTT | 15 | - | TRBV28 | - | TRBJ1-1
CASSLDAQGVKNEQFF | TGCGCCAGCAGCTTGGATGCACAGGGGGTTAAAAATGAGCAGTTCTTC | 16 | TRBD1 | TRBV5-1 | - | TRBJ2-1
CASSPPRTNTGELFF | TGCGCCAGCAGCCCCCCCCGCACGAACACCGGGGAGCTGTTTTTT | 15 | - | TRBV5-1 | - | TRBJ2-2
CASSPQAGRGGTEAFF | TGTGCCAGCAGCCCACAAGCCGGGAGGGGAGGGACTGAAGCTTTCTTT | 16 | - | TRBV7-8 | - | TRBJ1-1
CASSVTGTGRHEQYF | TGTGCCAGCAGTGTCACCGGGACAGGGCGCCACGAGCAGTACTTC | 15 | TRBD1 | TRBV25-1 | - | TRBJ2-7
CATSPGVDTEAFF | TGTGCCACCAGCCCGGGAGTAGACACTGAAGCTTTCTTT | 13 | - | TRBV15 | - | TRBJ1-1
CASSPFDRASGNTIYF | TGTGCCAGCTCACCGTTCGACAGGGCCTCTGGAAACACCATATATTTT | 16 | TRBD1 | TRBV18 | - | TRBJ1-3
CASRPIDRLGTDTQYF | TGTGCCAGTAGGCCGATAGACCGTCTCGGCACAGATACGCAGTATTTT | 16 | - | TRBV19 | - | TRBJ2-3
CASSPGVSSQETQYF | TGCGCCAGCAGCCCTGGCGTTAGCTCCCAAGAGACCCAGTACTTC | 15 | - | TRBV4-3 | - | TRBJ2-5
CASSSGQGNEKLFF | TGTGCCAGCAGCTCGGGACAGGGGAATGAAAAACTGTTTTTT | 14 | TRBD1 | TRBV5-4 | - | TRBJ1-4
CASSQVRGRVGTQYF | TGCGCCAGCAGCCAAGTCCGGGGCCGGGTGGGGACCCAGTACTTC | 15 | - | TRBV4-3 | - | TRBJ2-5
CASTVDSGNTIYF | TGCGCCAGCACCGTCGATTCTGGAAACACCATATATTTT | 13 | - | TRBV5-1 | - | TRBJ1-3
CASSPLPGPTINYGYTF | TGCGCCAGCAGCCCTTTGCCGGGCCCCACAATTAACTATGGCTACACCTTC | 17 | - | TRBV4-1 | once | TRBJ1-2
CATSETTNYGYTF | TGTGCCACCAGTGAGACTACTAACTATGGCTACACCTTC | 13 | - | TRBV15 | - | TRBJ1-2
CASKFIPFIPMGLNTEAFF | TGTGCCAGCAAATTTATTCCTTTCATTCCCATGGGGTTGAACACTGAAGCTTTCTTT | 19 | - | TRBV6-4 | - | TRBJ1-1
CASSLVDGGNQPQHF | TGTGCCAGCAGCTTAGTAGATGGCGGCAATCAGCCCCAGCATTTT | 15 | - | TRBV7-2 | - | TRBJ1-5
CASSFSNQPQHF | TGTGCCAGCAGTTTTAGCAATCAGCCCCAGCATTTT | 12 | - | TRBV28 | few | TRBJ1-5
CASSQDTRVEQYF | TGTGCCAGCAGCCAAGATACCAGGGTCGAGCAGTACTTC | 13 | - | TRBV4-2 | few | TRBJ2-7
CASSKPGQYYEQYF | TGTGCCAGCTCGAAGCCGGGACAGTACTACGAGCAGTACTTC | 14 | TRBD1 | TRBV13 | - | TRBJ2-7
CASSSTGPYNSPLHF | TGTGCCAGCAGCTCGACAGGCCCCTATAATTCACCCCTCCACTTT | 15 | - | TRBV7-9 | - | TRBJ1-6
CSVVRGDGYTF | TGCAGCGTTGTAAGGGGGGATGGCTACACCTTC | 11 | - | TRBV29-1 | few | TRBJ1-2
CASSLEGGDYGYTF | TGTGCCAGCAGCTTAGAGGGAGGCGACTATGGCTACACCTTC | 14 | - | TRBV7-2 | - | TRBJ1-2
CASSPRGIYTGELFF | TGTGCCAGCAGTCCCAGGGGAATCTACACCGGGGAGCTGTTTTTT | 15 | - | TRBV6-6 | - | TRBJ2-2
CASGESSYNEQFF | TGTGCCAGCGGCGAGAGCTCCTACAATGAGCAGTTCTTC | 13 | - | TRBV7-9 | - | TRBJ2-1
CASSIPGQGTTEAFF | TGTGCCAGTAGTATTCCAGGACAGGGCACCACTGAAGCTTTCTTT | 15 | TRBD1 | TRBV19 | - | TRBJ1-1
CASSFSSGRALMRYEQYF | TGTGCCAGCAGCTTTAGCAGCGGGAGGGCCCTTATGAGGTACGAGCAGTACTTC | 18 | TRBD2 | TRBV7-9 | - | TRBJ2-7